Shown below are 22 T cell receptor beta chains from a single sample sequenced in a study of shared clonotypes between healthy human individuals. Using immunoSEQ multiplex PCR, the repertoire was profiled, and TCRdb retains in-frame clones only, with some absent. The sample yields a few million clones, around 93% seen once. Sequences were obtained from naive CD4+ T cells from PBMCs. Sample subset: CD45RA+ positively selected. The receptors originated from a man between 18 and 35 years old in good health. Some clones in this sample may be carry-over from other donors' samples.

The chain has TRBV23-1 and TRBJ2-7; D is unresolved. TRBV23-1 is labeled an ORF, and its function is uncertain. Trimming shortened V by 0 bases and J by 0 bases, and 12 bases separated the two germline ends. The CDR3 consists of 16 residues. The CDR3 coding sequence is TGCGCCAGCAGTCAATCTAGAGGAGCTCACTCCTACGAGCAGTACTTC. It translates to CASSQSRGAHSYEQYF.

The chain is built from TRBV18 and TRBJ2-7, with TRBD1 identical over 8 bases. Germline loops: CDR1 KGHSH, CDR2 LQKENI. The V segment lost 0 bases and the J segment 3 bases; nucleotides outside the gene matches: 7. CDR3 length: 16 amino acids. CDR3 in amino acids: CASSPPGGQGVYEQYF. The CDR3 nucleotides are TGTGCCAGCTCACCACCTGGAGGACAGGGTGTCTACGAGCAGTACTTC.

The CDR3: CASRPERGATGELFF. In DNA, the CDR3 is TGTGCCAGCAGACCGGAAAGGGGGGCCACCGGGGAGCTGTTTTTT. The chain combines TRBV6-5 with TRBJ2-2; tentatively, D is TRBD1 or TRBD2 (6 bases each). The CDR3 is 15 amino acids. Germline values: CDR1 MNHEY, CDR2 SVGAGI. V gave up 6 bases and J gave up 4 bases, with 15 bases separating them.

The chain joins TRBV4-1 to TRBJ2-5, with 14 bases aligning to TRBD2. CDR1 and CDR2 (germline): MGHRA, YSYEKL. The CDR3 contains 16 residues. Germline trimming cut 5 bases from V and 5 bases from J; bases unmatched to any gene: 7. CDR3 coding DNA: TGCGCCAGCAGCAGGGGACTAGCGGGAGCTCTGGAGACCCAGTACTTC. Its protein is CASSRGLAGALETQYF.

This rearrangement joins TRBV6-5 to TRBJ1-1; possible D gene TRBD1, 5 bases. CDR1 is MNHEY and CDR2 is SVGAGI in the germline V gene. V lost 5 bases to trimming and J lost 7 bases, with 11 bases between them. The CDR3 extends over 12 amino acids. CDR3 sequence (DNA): TGTGCCAGCAGTATCGACAGCAGTGAAGCTTTCTTT. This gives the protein CASSIDSSEAFF.

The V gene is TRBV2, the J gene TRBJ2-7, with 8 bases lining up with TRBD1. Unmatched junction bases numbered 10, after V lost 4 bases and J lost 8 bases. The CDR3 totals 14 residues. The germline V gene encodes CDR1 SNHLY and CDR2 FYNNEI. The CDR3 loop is CASSVETGVGKQYF. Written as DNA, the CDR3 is TGTGCCAGCAGTGTAGAGACAGGGGTGGGTAAGCAGTACTTC.

This chain's CDR3 is CASRGDRDYSNQPQHF. As DNA, the CDR3 is TGTGCCAGCAGGGGGGACAGGGACTATAGCAATCAGCCCCAGCATTTT. The chain recombines TRBV11-3 with TRBJ1-5, with 9 nucleotides matching TRBD1. The J segment lost 0 bases and the V segment lost 6 bases, leaving 6 bases of the junction unmatched. The CDR3 is 16 residues long. The germline CDR1 and CDR2 sequences are SGHNT and YENEEA.

The CDR3 spells CASSLGQSNQPQHF. The CDR3 region has the DNA TGTGCCAGCAGCTTGGGGCAAAGCAATCAGCCCCAGCATTTT. The rearrangement joins TRBV5-6 to TRBJ1-5; D call uncertain. CDR1 is SGHDT, CDR2 YYEEEE, per germline. V shed 0 bases and J shed 1 base, with 5 bases lying between them. The CDR3 extends over 14 amino acids.

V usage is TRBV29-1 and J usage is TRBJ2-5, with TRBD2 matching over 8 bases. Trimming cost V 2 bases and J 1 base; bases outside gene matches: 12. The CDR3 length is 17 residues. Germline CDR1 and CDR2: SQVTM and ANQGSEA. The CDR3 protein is CSVERAGAKGPQETQYF. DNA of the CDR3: TGCAGCGTTGAAAGAGCGGGAGCAAAAGGGCCCCAAGAGACCCAGTACTTC. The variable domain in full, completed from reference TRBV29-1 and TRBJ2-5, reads SAVISQKPSRDICQRGTSLTIQCQVDSQVTMMFWYRQQPGQSLTLIATANQGSEATYESGFVIDKFPISRPNLTFSTLTVSNMSPEDSSIYLCSVERAGAKGPQETQYFGPGTRLLVL.

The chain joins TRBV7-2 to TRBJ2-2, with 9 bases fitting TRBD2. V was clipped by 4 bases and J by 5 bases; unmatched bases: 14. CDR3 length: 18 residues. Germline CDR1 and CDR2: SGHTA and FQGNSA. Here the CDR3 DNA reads TGTGCCAGCAGCTCTCGGGGTAGCGGGAGAGTATTAACCGGGGAGCTGTTTTTT. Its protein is CASSSRGSGRVLTGELFF.

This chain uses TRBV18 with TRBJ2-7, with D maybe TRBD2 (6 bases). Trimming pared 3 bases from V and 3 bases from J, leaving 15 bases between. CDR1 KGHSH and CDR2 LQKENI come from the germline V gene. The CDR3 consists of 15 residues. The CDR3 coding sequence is TGTGCCAGCTCACCGAATCGGGCGGGAAGCTACGAGCAGTACTTC. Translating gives CASSPNRAGSYEQYF.

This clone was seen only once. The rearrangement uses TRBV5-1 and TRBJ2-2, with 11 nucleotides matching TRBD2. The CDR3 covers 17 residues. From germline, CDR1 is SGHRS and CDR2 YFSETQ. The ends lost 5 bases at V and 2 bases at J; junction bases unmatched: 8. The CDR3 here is CASRRPGLAANTGELFF. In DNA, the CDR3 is TGCGCCAGCAGGAGACCGGGACTAGCGGCCAACACCGGGGAGCTGTTTTTT.

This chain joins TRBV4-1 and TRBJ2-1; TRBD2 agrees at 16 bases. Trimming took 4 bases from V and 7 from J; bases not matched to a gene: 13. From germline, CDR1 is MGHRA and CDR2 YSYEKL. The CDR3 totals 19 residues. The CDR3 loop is CASSLLPGLAGGPENEQFF. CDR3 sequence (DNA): TGCGCCAGCAGCCTCCTACCGGGACTAGCGGGAGGGCCGGAGAATGAGCAGTTCTTC.

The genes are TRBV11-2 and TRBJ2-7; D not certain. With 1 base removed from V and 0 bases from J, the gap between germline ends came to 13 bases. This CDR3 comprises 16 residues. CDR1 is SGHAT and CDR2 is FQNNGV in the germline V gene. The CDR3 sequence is CASSLVDWVRSYEQYF. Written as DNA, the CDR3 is TGTGCCAGCAGCTTAGTTGATTGGGTCCGCTCCTACGAGCAGTACTTC.

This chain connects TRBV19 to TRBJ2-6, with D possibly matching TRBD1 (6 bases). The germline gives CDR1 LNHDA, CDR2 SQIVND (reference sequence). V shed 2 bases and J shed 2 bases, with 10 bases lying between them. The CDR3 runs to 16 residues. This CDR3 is CASSIRTVPGANVLTF. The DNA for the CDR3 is TGTGCCAGTAGTATAAGGACAGTTCCTGGGGCCAACGTCCTGACTTTC.

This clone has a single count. CDR3 coding DNA: TGTGCCAGCTCACCGTTCGGGGGGCGCGGGGGAGAGACCCAGTACTTC. This encodes CASSPFGGRGGETQYF. The gene calls are TRBV18 and TRBJ2-5; maybe TRBD2 (7 bases). Germline V gene sequence: CDR1 KGHSH, CDR2 LQKENI. The CDR3 contains 16 residues. Trimming shortened V by 3 bases and J by 4 bases, and 18 bases separated the two germline ends.

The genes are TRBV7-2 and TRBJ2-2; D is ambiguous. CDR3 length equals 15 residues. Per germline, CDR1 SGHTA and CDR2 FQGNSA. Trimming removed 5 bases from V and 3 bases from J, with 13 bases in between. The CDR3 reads CASSPPRKDTGELFF. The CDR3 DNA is TGTGCCAGCAGCCCACCCCGGAAGGACACCGGGGAGCTGTTTTTT.

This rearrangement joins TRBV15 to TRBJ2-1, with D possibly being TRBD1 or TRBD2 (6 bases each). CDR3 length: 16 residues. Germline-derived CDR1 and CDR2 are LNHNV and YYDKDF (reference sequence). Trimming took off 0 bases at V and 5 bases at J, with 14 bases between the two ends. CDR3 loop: CATSRDRGLVDNEQFF. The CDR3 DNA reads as TGTGCCACCAGCAGAGATCGGGGGCTAGTGGACAATGAGCAGTTCTTC.

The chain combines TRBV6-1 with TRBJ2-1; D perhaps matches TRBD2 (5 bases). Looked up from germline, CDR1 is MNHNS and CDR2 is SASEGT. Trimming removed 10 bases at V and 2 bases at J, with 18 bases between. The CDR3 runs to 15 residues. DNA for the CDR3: TGTGCCACAGCCGGGGTGGTAAGCACCTACAATGAGCAGTTCTTC. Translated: CATAGVVSTYNEQFF.

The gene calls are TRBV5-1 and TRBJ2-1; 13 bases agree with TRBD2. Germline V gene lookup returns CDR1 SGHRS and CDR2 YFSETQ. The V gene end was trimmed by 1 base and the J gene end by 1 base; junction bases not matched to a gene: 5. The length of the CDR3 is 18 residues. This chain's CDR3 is CASSLTSGRVGSYNEQFF. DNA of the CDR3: TGCGCCAGCAGCTTGACTAGCGGGAGGGTCGGTTCCTACAATGAGCAGTTCTTC.

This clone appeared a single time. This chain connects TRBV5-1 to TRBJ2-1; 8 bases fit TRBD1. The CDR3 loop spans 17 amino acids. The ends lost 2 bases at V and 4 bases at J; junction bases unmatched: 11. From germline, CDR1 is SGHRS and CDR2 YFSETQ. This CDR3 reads CASSFGPTGGTYNEQFF. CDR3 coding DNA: TGCGCCAGCAGCTTCGGCCCTACAGGGGGGACTTACAATGAGCAGTTCTTC. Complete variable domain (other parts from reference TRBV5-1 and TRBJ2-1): KAGVTQTPRYLIKTRGQQVTLSCSPISGHRSVSWYQQTPGQGLQFLFEYFSETQRNKGNFPGRFSGRQFSNSRSEMNVSTLELGDSALYLCASSFGPTGGTYNEQFFGPGTRLTVL.

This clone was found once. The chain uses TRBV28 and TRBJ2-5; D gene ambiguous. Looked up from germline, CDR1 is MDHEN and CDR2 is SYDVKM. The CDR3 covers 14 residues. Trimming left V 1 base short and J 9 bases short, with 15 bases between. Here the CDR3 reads CASSLSPRPKAQYF. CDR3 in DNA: TGTGCCAGCAGTTTATCCCCCAGACCGAAGGCCCAGTACTTC.